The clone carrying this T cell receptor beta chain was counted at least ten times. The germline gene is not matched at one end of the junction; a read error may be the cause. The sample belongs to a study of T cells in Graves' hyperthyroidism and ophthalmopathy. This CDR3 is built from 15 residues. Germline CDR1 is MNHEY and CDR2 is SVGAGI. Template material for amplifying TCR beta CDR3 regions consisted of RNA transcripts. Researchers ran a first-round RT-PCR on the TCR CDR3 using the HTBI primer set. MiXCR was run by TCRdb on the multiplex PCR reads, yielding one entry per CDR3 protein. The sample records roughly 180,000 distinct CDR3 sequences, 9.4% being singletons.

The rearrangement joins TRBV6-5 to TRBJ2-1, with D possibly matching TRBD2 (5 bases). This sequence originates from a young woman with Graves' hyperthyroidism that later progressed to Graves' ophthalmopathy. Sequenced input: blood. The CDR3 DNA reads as TGCGCCAGCAGTTACTCCGGCGGGCTCCTAAATGAGCAGTTCTTC. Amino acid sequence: CASSYSGGLLNEQFF.